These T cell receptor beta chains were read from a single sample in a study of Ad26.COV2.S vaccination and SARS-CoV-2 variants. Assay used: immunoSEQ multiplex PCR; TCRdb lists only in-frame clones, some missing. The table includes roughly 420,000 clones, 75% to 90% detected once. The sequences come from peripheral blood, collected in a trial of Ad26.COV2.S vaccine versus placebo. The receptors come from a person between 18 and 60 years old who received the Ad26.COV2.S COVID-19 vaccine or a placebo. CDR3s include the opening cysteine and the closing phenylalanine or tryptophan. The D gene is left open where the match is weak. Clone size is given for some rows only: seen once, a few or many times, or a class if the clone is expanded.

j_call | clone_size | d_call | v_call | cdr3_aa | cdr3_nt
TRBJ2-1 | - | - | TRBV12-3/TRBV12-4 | CASSLLGPVLF | TGTGCCAGCAGTTTACTGGGACCGGTTCTCTTC
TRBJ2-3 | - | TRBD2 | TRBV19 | CASSLYPPGLAGVLDTQYF | TGTGCCAGTAGTCTCTACCCCCCGGGACTAGCGGGAGTATTGGATACGCAGTATTTT
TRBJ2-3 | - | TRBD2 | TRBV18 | CASSPLPSGSVTDTQYF | TGTGCCAGCTCACCACTACCTAGCGGGAGTGTCACAGATACGCAGTATTTT
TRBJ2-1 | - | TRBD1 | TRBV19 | CASSIMGRGYNEQFF | TGTGCCAGTAGTATTATGGGCAGGGGGTACAATGAGCAGTTCTTC
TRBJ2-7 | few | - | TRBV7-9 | CASSDQAASSYEQYF | TGTGCCAGCAGCGACCAAGCGGCTAGCTCCTACGAGCAGTACTTC
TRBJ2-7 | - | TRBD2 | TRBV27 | CASSLSGGAHEQYF | TGTGCCAGCAGTCTTAGCGGGGGGGCCCACGAGCAGTACTTC
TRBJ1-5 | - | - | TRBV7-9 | CASSLDGDGQPQHF | TGTGCCAGCAGCTTAGACGGGGATGGTCAGCCCCAGCATTTT
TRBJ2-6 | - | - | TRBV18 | CASSPPGLSGANVLTF | TGTGCCAGCTCACCACCTGGACTCTCTGGGGCCAACGTCCTGACTTTC
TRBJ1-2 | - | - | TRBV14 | CASSQISGTGGYTF | TGTGCCAGCAGCCAGATTTCGGGGACGGGAGGCTACACCTTC
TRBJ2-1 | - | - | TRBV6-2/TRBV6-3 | CASSRAITYNEQFF | TGTGCCAGCAGTAGGGCCATCACCTACAATGAGCAGTTCTTC
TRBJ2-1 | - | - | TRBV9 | CASSAGGGYEQFF | TGTGCCAGCAGTGCAGGGGGAGGCTATGAGCAGTTCTTC
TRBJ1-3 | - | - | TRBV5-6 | CASSARGVGNTIYF | TGTGCCAGCAGCGCCAGGGGCGTGGGAAACACCATATATTTT
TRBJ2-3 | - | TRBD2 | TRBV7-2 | CASSLGRGADTQYF | TGTGCCAGCAGCTTAGGTCGGGGGGCAGATACGCAGTATTTT
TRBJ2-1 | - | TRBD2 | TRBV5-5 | CASSLVSGGGEQFF | TGTGCCAGCAGCCTCGTAAGCGGGGGTGGTGAGCAGTTCTTC
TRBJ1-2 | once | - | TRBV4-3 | CASSQELQGNYGYTF | TGCGCCAGCAGCCAAGAGCTACAAGGGAACTATGGCTACACCTTC
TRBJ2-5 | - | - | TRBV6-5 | CASRRVETQYF | TGTGCCAGCAGGCGGGTAGAGACCCAGTACTTC
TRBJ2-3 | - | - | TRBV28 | CASSLTGWGTDTQYF | TGTGCCAGCAGTTTAACGGGGTGGGGAACAGATACGCAGTATTTT
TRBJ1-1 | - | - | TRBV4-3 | CASSPAGLNTEAFF | TGCGCCAGCAGCCCCGCGGGATTGAACACTGAAGCTTTCTTT
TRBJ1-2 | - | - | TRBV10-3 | CAISPSGDRGYTF | TGTGCCATCAGCCCCTCAGGGGATCGCGGCTACACCTTC
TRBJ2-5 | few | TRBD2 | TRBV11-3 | CASSLGLAGVSETQYF | TGTGCCAGCAGCTTAGGACTAGCGGGAGTGTCAGAGACCCAGTACTTC
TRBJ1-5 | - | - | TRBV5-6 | CASSLLGQPQHF | TGTGCCAGCAGCTTGCTCGGCCAGCCCCAGCATTTT
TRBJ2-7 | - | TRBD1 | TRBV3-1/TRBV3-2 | CASSHTLGTGGFYEQYF | TGTGCCAGCAGCCATACTTTAGGGACAGGGGGGTTCTACGAGCAGTACTTC
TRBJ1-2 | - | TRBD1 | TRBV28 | CASSPMDRAIHGYTF | TGTGCCAGCAGTCCCATGGACAGGGCCATTCATGGCTACACCTTC
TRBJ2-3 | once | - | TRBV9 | CASSVALAADTQYF | TGTGCCAGCAGCGTGGCTTTGGCCGCAGATACGCAGTATTTT
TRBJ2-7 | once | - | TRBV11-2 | CASSFLPGLQYEQYF | TGTGCCAGCAGCTTTCTGCCGGGACTTCAATACGAGCAGTACTTC
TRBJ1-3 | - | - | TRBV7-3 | CASSLTAGGNTIYF | TGTGCCAGCAGCTTAACGGCGGGTGGAAACACCATATATTTT
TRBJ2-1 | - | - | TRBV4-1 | CASSPTGTESSYNEQFF | TGCGCCAGCAGCCCAACCGGTACAGAGAGCTCCTACAATGAGCAGTTCTTC
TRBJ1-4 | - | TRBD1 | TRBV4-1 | CASSPQGLKEKLFF | TGCGCCAGCAGCCCACAGGGGTTAAAGGAAAAACTGTTTTTT
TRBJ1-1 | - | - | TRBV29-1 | CSVGTEQRDTEAFF | TGCAGCGTTGGGACAGAACAGCGGGACACTGAAGCTTTCTTT
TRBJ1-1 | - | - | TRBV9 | CASSIHPNIRNTEAFF | TGTGCCAGCAGCATCCACCCTAATATAAGGAACACTGAAGCTTTCTTT
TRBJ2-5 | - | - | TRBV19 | CASSIDRQETQYF | TGTGCCAGTAGTATCGACAGACAAGAGACCCAGTACTTC
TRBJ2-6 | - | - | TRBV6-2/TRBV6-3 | CASSRRSGANVLTF | TGTGCCAGCAGTAGACGCTCTGGGGCCAACGTCCTGACTTTC
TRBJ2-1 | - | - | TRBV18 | CASSPRVGGLSSYNEQFF | TGTGCCAGCTCACCACGGGTTGGCGGGCTAAGCTCCTACAATGAGCAGTTCTTC
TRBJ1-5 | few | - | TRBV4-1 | CASSHLKWSPQHF | TGCGCCAGCAGCCACCTTAAATGGAGTCCCCAGCATTTT
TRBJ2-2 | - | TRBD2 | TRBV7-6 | CASSFRLAGGSNTGELFF | TGTGCCAGCAGCTTCCGACTAGCGGGGGGTTCGAACACCGGGGAGCTGTTTTTT
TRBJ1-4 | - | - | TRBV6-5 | CASRHRHLGEKLFF | TGTGCCAGCAGGCACAGACACTTGGGGGAAAAACTGTTTTTT
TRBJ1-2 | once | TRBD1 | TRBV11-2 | CASSWTGVGYTF | TGTGCCAGCAGTTGGACAGGGGTGGGCTACACCTTC
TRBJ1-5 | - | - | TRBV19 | CASKLRQGNQPQHF | TGTGCCAGTAAGCTCCGACAGGGCAATCAGCCCCAGCATTTT
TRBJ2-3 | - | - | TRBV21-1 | CASSAPHVNTDTQYF | TGTGCCAGCAGCGCCCCTCACGTAAACACAGATACGCAGTATTTT
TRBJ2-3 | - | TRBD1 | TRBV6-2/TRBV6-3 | CASSYPAGGAFGTDTQYF | TGTGCCAGCAGTTACCCGGCAGGGGGCGCGTTTGGCACAGATACGCAGTATTTT
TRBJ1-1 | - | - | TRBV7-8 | CASSWSRNTEAFF | TGTGCCAGCAGCTGGAGTCGGAACACTGAAGCTTTCTTT
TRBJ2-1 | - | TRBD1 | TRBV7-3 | CATGTGGNEQFF | TGTGCCACCGGGACAGGGGGGAATGAGCAGTTCTTC
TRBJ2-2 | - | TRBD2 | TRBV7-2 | CASSFTSGRAGELFF | TGTGCCAGCAGCTTCACTAGCGGGAGGGCCGGGGAGCTGTTTTTT
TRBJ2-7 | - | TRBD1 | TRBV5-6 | CASSLSPETGHEQYF | TGTGCCAGCAGCTTGTCGCCTGAGACAGGGCACGAGCAGTACTTC
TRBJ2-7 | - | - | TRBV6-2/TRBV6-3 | CASSYSEGRPVHEQYF | TGTGCCAGCAGTTACTCGGAAGGTAGGCCTGTCCACGAGCAGTACTTC
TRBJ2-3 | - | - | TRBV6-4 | CASSETGTTSNTDTQYF | TGTGCCAGCAGTGAGACCGGGACAACTAGCAACACAGATACGCAGTATTTT
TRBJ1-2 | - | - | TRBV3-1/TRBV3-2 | CASSHEGSDYGYTF | TGTGCCAGCAGCCACGAAGGGTCGGACTATGGCTACACCTTC
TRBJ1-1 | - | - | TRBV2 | CASKATGMNTEAFF | TGTGCCAGCAAGGCGACCGGAATGAACACTGAAGCTTTCTTT
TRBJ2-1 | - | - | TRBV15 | CATSRVLRQLNEQFF | TGTGCCACCAGCAGAGTTTTGAGGCAACTGAATGAGCAGTTCTTC
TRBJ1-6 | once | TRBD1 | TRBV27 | CASSRDSRSYNSPLHF | TGTGCCAGCAGTAGGGACAGTCGCTCCTATAATTCACCCCTCCACTTT
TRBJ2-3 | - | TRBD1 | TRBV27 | CASSRDRGGTDTQYF | TGTGCCAGCAGTAGGGACAGGGGGGGCACAGATACGCAGTATTTT
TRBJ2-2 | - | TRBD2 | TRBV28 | CASSLAGGKATGELFF | TGTGCCAGCAGTTTGGCGGGGGGGAAAGCCACCGGGGAGCTGTTTTTT
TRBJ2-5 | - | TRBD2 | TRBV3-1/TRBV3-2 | CASSQDRGVWGETETQYF | TGTGCCAGCAGCCAAGATCGGGGGGTGTGGGGAGAGACAGAGACCCAGTACTTC
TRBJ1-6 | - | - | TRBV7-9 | CASSYTGNSPLHF | TGTGCCAGCAGTTATACAGGGAATTCACCCCTCCACTTT
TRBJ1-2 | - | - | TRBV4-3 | CASSQDVRDGYTF | TGCGCCAGCAGCCAAGATGTCAGGGATGGCTACACCTTC
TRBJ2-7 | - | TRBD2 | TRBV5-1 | CASSLAPQGGVYEQYF | TGCGCCAGCAGCTTGGCCCCGCAGGGAGGGGTCTACGAGCAGTACTTC
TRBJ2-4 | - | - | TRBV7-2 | CASSPTAAKNIQYF | TGTGCCAGCAGCCCGACTGCGGCCAAAAACATTCAGTACTTC
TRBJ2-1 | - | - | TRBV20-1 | CSAMGQFF | TGCAGTGCTATGGGGCAGTTCTTC
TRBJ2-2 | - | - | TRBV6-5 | CASSYSGPANTGELFF | TGTGCCAGCAGTTACTCAGGGCCGGCGAACACCGGGGAGCTGTTTTTT